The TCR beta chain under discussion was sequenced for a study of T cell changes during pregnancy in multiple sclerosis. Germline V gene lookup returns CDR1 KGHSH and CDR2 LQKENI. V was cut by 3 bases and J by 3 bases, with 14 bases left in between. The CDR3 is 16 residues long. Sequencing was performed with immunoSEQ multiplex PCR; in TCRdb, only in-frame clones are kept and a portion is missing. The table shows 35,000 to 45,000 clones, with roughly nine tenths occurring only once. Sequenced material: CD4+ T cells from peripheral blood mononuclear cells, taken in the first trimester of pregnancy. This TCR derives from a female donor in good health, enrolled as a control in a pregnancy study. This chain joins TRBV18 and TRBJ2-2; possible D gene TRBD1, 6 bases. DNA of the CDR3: TGTGCCAGCTCACCGCCCAGGGGCATATACACCGGGGAGCTGTTTTTT. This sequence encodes CASSPPRGIYTGELFF.